The clone carrying this T cell receptor (beta chain) was recorded only once. Germline trimming cut 3 bases from V and 0 bases from J; bases unmatched to any gene: 11. The CDR3 has 18 amino acids. CDR1 and CDR2 (germline): LGHDT, YNNKEL (reference sequence). Original methodology: Estimates of nucleated cell counts were drawn from the amplification of reference gene primers. Sequencing used immunoSEQ multiplex PCR; TCRdb keeps in-frame clones, though not all of them. V and J calls and clone size are as listed in that table; D and trimming were resolved from the DNA. Among some 83,000 clones listed, about four fifths were seen once. This entry comes from a study of blood T cell repertoires in COVID-19. Study-level background: Samples came from the United States, Italy and Spain, spanning acute and convalescent COVID-19. The analysed material was cDNA or gDNA that came from T cells, B-cell-depleted T cells, or PBMCs.

The receptor was derived from a human donor in a cohort sampled during active COVID-19. The genes are TRBV3-1 (or the pseudogene TRBV3-2) and TRBJ2-4, with TRBD1 identical over 7 bases. Source material: peripheral blood. In DNA form, the CDR3 reads TGTGCCAGCAGCCAGACTACAGGGGAAACCTTAGCCAAAAACATTCAGTACTTC. Its protein is CASSQTTGETLAKNIQYF.